The 6 T cell receptor beta chains below come from one sample, sequenced in a study of vaccination effects on CD4 cells after COVID-19. These TCRs are of unknown antigen specificity. Profiled with immunoSEQ multiplex PCR; TCRdb holds only in-frame clones, not every one. The profile shows 25,000 to 35,000 clones, 74% of them singletons. Sequencing was preceded by expansion of antigen-specific CD4+ T cells with viral peptide pools in the ViraFEST assay. Following an approximately ten-day culture, CD4+ T cells were purified. As their vaccination, participants received two doses of either BNT162b2 or mRNA-1273. Source: CD4+ T cells from PBMCs cultured with HCoV-OC43 spike peptides, taken after COVID-19 vaccination. Subset: HCoV-OC43 spike overlapping peptide pool stimulation. All receptors derive from a human donor who received a COVID-19 vaccine.

The rearrangement uses TRBV5-1 and TRBJ2-5; TRBD2 matches 7 bases. Germline V gene sequence: CDR1 SGHRS, CDR2 YFSETQ. V lost 0 bases, J lost 2 bases, and 1 base stayed unmatched. The CDR3 length is 14 residues. DNA of the CDR3: TGCGCCAGCAGCTTGGCCGGGGGGCAAGAGACCCAGTACTTC. The encoded protein is CASSLAGGQETQYF.

This clone was observed a handful of times. The chain recombines TRBV4-2 with TRBJ2-3, with 9 bases lining up with TRBD2. J lost 4 bases, V lost 1 base, and 0 bases had no gene match. Germline V gene data show CDR1 as LGHNA and CDR2 as YNFKEQ. The CDR3 totals 14 residues. The CDR3, as DNA: TGTGCCAGCAGCCAAGGGACTAGCGCAGATACGCAGTATTTT. It specifies CASSQGTSADTQYF.

The chain joins TRBV5-5 to TRBJ1-6; D not resolved. This CDR3 comprises 13 residues. Trimming stripped 3 bases from V and 6 bases from J, with 7 bases between. In germline, CDR1 is SGHKS, CDR2 YYEKEE (reference sequence). CDR3 loop: CASSSLGNSPLHF. The CDR3 bases are TGTGCCAGCAGCTCGCTGGGTAATTCACCCCTCCACTTT.

CDR3 region: CASSSTGGTETQYF. CDR3 sequence (DNA): TGCGCCAGCAGCTCAACGGGCGGAACTGAGACCCAGTACTTC. The rearrangement uses TRBV5-1 and TRBJ2-5; no firm D call. Per germline, CDR1 SGHRS and CDR2 YFSETQ. The CDR3 length is 14 residues. V was pared by 3 bases and J by 5 bases, with 14 bases between.

The chain has TRBV12-3 or TRBV12-4 and TRBJ1-1; D gene unclear. Trimming shortened V by 5 bases and J by 5 bases, and 9 bases separated the two germline ends. This CDR3 region has 12 residues. In DNA, the CDR3 is TGTGCCAGCAGTGGGAGGTGGACTGAAGCTTTCTTT. Protein: CASSGRWTEAFF.

The chain joins TRBV7-8 to TRBJ1-3; D gene unclear. V lost 7 bases and J lost 0, with 13 bases in between. CDR1 is SGHVS and CDR2 is FQNEAQ in the germline V gene. The CDR3 has 15 residues. The CDR3 here is CASIPGRFSGNTIYF. DNA of the CDR3: TGTGCCAGCATCCCCGGGCGATTCTCTGGAAACACCATATATTTT. Supplemented by reference TRBV7-8 and TRBJ1-3, the full variable domain reads GAGVSQSPRYKVAKRGQDVALRCDPISGHVSLFWYQQALGQGPEFLTYFQNEAQLDKSGLPSDRFFAERPEGSVSTLKIQRTQQEDSAVYLCASIPGRFSGNTIYFGEGSWLTVV.